This TCR beta chain was documented in a study of cytomegalovirus exposure and HLA in healthy donors. Findings and caveats of the study: What TCR beta sequences reportedly achieved was accurate prediction of HLA-A and HLA-B alleles in most subjects. Most observed TCR sequences were rare, whereas some public TCRs were detected in many donors. It is likely that the observed cluster of highly shared sequence variants was a sequencing artifact.

Primers: 60 Vbeta forward and 13 Jbeta reverse. Assay used: immunoSEQ multiplex PCR; TCRdb lists only in-frame clones, some missing. The sample includes around 70,000 clones. With regard to this clone: The antigen is undetermined.

The ends were cut back, 4 bases at V and 0 bases at J, with 8 bases in the middle. Germline-derived CDR1 and CDR2 are SGHRS and YFSETQ. The CDR3 has 15 residues. The chain uses TRBV5-1 and TRBJ2-6; the D gene is possibly TRBD2 (5 bases). The sequence came from a female donor in good health and CMV-seropositive. Sequenced input: PBMCs. The CDR3 region is CASSRGFSGANVLTF. CDR3 nucleotide sequence: TGCGCCAGCAGCCGAGGGTTCTCTGGGGCCAACGTCCTGACTTTC.